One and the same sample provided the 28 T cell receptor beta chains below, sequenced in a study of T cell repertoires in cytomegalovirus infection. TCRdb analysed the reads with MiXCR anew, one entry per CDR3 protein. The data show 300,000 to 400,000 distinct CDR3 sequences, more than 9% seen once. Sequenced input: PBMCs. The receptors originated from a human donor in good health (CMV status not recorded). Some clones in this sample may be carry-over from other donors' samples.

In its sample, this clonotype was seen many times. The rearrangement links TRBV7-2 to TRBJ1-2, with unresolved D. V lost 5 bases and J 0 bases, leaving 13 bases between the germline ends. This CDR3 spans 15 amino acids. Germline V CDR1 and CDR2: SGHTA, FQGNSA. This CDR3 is CASSPVAVPNYGYTF. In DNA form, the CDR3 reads TGTGCCAGCAGCCCGGTGGCGGTTCCTAACTATGGCTACACCTTC.

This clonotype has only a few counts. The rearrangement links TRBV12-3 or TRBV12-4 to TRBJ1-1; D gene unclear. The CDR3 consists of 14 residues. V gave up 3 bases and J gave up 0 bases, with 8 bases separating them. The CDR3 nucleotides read TGTGCCAGCAGTTTTGGAGTCATGAACACTGAAGCTTTCTTT. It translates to CASSFGVMNTEAFF.

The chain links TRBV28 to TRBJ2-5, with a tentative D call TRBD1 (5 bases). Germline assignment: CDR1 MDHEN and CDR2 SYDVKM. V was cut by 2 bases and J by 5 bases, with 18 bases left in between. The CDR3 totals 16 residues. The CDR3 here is CASSLHQGEPGETQYF. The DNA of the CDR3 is TGTGCCAGCAGTTTACACCAGGGCGAACCCGGGGAGACCCAGTACTTC.

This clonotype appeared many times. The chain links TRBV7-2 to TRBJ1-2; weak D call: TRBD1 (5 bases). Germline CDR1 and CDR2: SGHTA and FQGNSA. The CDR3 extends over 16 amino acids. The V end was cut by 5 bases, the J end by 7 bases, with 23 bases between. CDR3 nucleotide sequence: TGTGCCAGCAGCGCCCCAGGGAACCCTCTGGGGGGTGGCTACACCTTC. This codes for CASSAPGNPLGGGYTF. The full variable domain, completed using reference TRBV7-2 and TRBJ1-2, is GAGVSQSPSNKVTEKGKDVELRCDPISGHTALYWYRQSLGQGLEFLIYFQGNSAPDKSGLPSDRFSAERTGGSVSTLTIQRTQQEDSAVYLCASSAPGNPLGGGYTFGSGTRLTVV.

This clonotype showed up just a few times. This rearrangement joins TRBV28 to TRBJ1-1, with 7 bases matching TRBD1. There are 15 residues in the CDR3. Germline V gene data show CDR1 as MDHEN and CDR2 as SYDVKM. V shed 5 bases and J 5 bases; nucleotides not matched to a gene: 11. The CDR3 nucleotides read TGTGCCAGCAGTGATCGAGGGGGCCGCCCGACTGAAGCTTTCTTT. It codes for CASSDRGGRPTEAFF.

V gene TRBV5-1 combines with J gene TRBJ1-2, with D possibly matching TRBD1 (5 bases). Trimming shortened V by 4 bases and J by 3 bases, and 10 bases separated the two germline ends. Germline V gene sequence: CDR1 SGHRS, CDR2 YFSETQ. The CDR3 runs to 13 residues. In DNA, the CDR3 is TGCGCCAGCAGCCAGCCGGGGGACTATGGCTACACCTTC. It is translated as CASSQPGDYGYTF.

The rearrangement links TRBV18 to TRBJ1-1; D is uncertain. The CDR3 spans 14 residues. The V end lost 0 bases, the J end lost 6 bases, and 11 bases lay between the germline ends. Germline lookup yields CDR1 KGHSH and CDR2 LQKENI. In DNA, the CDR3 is TGTGCCAGCTCACCACCTGTCAGCCTGGCTGAAGCTTTCTTT. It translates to CASSPPVSLAEAFF. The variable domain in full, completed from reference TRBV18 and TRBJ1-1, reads NAGVMQNPRHLVRRRGQEARLRCSPMKGHSHVYWYRQLPEEGLKFMVYLQKENIIDESGMPKERFSAEFPKEGPSILRIQQVVRGDSAAYFCASSPPVSLAEAFFGQGTRLTVV.

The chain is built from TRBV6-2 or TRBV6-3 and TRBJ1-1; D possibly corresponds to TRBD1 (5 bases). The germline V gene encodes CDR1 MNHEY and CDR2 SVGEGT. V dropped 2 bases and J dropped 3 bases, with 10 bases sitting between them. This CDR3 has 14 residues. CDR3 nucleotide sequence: TGTGCCAGCAGTTACGGGGGAGAGCACACTGAAGCTTTCTTT. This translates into CASSYGGEHTEAFF.

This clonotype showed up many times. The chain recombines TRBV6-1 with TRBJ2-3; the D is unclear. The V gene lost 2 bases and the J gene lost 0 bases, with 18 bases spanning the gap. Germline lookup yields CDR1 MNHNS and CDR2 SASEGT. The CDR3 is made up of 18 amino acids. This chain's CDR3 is CASSELALGYSSTDTQYF. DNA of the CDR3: TGTGCCAGCAGTGAACTCGCCTTGGGGTATTCTAGCACAGATACGCAGTATTTT.

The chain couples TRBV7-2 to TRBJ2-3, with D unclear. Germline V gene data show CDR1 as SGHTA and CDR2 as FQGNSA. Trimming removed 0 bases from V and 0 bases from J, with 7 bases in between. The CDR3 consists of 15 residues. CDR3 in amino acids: CASSLASTSTDTQYF. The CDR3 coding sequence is TGTGCCAGCAGCTTAGCTAGCACCAGCACAGATACGCAGTATTTT.

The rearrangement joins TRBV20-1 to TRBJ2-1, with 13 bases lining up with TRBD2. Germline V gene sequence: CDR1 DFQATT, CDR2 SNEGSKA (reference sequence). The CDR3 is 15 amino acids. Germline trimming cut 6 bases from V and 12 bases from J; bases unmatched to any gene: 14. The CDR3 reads CSAADGTSGAMTQFF. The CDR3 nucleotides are TGCAGTGCGGCCGACGGGACTAGCGGGGCTATGACGCAGTTCTTC.

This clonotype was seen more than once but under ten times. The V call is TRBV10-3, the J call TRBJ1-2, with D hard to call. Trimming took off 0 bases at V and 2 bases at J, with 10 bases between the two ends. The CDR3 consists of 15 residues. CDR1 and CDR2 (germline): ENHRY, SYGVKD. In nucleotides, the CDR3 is TGTGCCATCAGTGAGTCAGGTGGACGGAACTATGGCTACACCTTC. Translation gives CAISESGGRNYGYTF.

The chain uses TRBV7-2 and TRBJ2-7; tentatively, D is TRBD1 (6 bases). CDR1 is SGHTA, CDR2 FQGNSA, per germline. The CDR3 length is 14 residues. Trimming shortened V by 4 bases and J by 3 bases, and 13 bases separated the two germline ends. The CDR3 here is CASSSQGWYYEQYF. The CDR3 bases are TGTGCCAGCAGCTCTCAGGGGTGGTACTACGAGCAGTACTTC.

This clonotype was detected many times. CDR3 in DNA: TGTGCCAGCAGACGATGGACAGGGGCGCTCGGGGGAAATCAGCCCCAGCATTTT. Translated: CASRRWTGALGGNQPQHF. The chain is built from TRBV7-2 and TRBJ1-5, with 9 positions matching TRBD1. CDR3 size: 18 residues. V was pared by 6 bases and J by 4 bases, with 16 bases of the junction left unmatched. Germline V gene lookup returns CDR1 SGHTA and CDR2 FQGNSA.

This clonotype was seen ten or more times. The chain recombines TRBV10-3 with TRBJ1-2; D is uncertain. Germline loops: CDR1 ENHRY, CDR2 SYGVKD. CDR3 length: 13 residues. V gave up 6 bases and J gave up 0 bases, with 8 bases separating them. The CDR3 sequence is CAIRADTNYGYTF. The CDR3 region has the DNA TGTGCCATCAGGGCAGATACTAACTATGGCTACACCTTC.

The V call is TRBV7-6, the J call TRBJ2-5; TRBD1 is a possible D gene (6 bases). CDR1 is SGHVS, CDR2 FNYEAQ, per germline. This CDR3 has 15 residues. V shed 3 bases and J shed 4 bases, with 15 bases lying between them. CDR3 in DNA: TGTGCCAGCAGCTTCCCCGACAGGTCGGGAGAGACCCAGTACTTC. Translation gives CASSFPDRSGETQYF.

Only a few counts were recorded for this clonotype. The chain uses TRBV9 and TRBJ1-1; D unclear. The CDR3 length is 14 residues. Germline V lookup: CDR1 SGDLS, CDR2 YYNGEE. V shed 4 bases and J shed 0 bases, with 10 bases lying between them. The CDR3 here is CASSQNQMNTEAFF. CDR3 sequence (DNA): TGTGCCAGCAGCCAGAACCAGATGAACACTGAAGCTTTCTTT. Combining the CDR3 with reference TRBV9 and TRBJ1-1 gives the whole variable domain DSGVTQTPKHLITATGQRVTLRCSPRSGDLSVYWYQQSLDQGLQFLIQYYNGEERAKGNILERFSAQQFPDLHSELNLSSLELGDSALYFCASSQNQMNTEAFFGQGTRLTVV.

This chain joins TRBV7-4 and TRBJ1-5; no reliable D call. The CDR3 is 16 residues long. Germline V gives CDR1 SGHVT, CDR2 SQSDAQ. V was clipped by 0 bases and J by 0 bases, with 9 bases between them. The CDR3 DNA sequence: TGTGCCAGCAGCTTAGCGGCCCTCAATAGCAATCAGCCCCAGCATTTT. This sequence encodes CASSLAALNSNQPQHF.

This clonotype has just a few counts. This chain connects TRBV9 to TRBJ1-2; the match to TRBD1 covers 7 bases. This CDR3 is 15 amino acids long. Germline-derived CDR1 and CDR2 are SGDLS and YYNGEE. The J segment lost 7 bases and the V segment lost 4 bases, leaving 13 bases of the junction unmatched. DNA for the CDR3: TGTGCCAGCAGCAAACAGGACAGGCCGGTATCTGGCTACACCTTC. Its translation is CASSKQDRPVSGYTF.

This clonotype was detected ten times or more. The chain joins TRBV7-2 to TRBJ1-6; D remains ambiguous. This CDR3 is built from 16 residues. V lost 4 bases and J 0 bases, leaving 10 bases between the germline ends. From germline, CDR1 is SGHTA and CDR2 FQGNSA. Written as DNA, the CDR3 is TGTGCCAGCAGCTCGACACGTAGCTCCTATAATTCACCCCTCCACTTT. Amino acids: CASSSTRSSYNSPLHF.

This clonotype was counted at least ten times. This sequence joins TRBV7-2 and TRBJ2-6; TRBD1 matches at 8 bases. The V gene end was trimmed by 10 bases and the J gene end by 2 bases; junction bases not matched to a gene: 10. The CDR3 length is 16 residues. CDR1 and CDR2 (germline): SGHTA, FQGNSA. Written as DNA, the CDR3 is TGTGCCATACGACAGGGGCCCTCACCTGGGGCCAACGTCCTGACTTTC. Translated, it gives CAIRQGPSPGANVLTF.

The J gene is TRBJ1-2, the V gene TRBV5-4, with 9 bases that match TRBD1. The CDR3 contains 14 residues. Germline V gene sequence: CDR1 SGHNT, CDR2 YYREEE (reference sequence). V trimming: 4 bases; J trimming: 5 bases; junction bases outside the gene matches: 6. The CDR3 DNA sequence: TGTGCCAGCAGCCACGGACAGGGGAGATATGGCTACACCTTC. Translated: CASSHGQGRYGYTF.

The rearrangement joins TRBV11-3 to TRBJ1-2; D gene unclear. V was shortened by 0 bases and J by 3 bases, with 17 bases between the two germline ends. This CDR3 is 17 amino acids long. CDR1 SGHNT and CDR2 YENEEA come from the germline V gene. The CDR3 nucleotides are TGTGCCAGCAGCTTAGATCCGCCCCGCAAGTTTTACTATGGCTACACCTTC. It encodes CASSLDPPRKFYYGYTF.

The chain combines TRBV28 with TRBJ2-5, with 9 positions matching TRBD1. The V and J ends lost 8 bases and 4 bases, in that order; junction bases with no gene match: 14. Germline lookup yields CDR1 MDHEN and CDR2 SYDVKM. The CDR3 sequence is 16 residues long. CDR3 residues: CASRGITGGDGETQYF. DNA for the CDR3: TGTGCCAGCCGTGGGATTACAGGGGGCGATGGAGAGACCCAGTACTTC.

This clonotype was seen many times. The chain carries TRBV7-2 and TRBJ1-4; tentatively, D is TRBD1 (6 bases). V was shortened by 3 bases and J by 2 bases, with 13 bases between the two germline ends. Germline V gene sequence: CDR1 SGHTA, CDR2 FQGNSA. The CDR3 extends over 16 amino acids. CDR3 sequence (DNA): TGTGCCAGCAGCTTCGGAACAGGGCTCACTAATGAAAAACTGTTTTTT. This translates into CASSFGTGLTNEKLFF. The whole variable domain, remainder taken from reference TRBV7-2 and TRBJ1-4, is GAGVSQSPSNKVTEKGKDVELRCDPISGHTALYWYRQSLGQGLEFLIYFQGNSAPDKSGLPSDRFSAERTGGSVSTLTIQRTQQEDSAVYLCASSFGTGLTNEKLFFGSGTQLSVL.

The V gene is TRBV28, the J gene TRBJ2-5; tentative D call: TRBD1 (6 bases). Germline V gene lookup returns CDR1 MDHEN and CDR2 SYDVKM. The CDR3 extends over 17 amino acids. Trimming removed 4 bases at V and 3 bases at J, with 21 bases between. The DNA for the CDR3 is TGTGCCAGCAGTTCGTTGTGGGACACCCTGGAAAAAGAGACCCAGTACTTC. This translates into CASSSLWDTLEKETQYF.

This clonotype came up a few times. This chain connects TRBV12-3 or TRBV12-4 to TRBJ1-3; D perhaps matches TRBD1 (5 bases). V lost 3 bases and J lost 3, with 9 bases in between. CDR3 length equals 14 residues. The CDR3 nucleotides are TGTGCCAGCAGTTTGCTAGGGGTTGGAAACACCATATATTTT. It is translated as CASSLLGVGNTIYF.

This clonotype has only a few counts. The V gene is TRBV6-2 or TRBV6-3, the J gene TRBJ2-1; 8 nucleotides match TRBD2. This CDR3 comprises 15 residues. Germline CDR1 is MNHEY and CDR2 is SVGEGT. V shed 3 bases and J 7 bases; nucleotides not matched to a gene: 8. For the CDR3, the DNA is TGTGCCAGCAGTTATTCGAGCGGGGGATGGAATGAGCAGTTCTTC. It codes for CASSYSSGGWNEQFF.